A single sample is the source of the 11 T cell receptor beta chains below, sequenced in a study of T cell repertoires in cytomegalovirus infection. The antigens of these receptors remain unknown. TCRdb independently ran MiXCR on the reads; one entry per CDR3 protein. The sample has some 480,000 distinct CDR3 sequences; 30% to 35% are singletons. The sequencing used cultured PBMCs, collected from culture after CMV antigen stimulation. The receptors here all came from a human donor in good health (CMV status not recorded). Some clones in this sample may be carry-over from other donors' samples.

In the case of this clonotype: Being one base from a much bigger clone, this may be a read error. The chain combines TRBV7-6 with TRBJ1-1, with D maybe TRBD1 (5 bases). CDR3 size: 15 residues. CDR1 and CDR2 from the germline V gene are SGHVS and FNYEAQ. V gave up 4 bases and J gave up 1 base, with 13 bases separating them. The CDR3 loop reads CASSSQGFGNTEAFF. The CDR3 nucleotides read TGTGCCAGCAGCTCCCAGGGATTCGGGAACACTGAAGCTTTCTTT. Together with reference TRBV7-6 and TRBJ1-1, the CDR3 gives the full variable domain: GAGVSQSPRYKVTKRGQDVALRCDPISGHVSLYWYRQALGQGPEFLTYFNYEAQQDKSGLPNDRFSAERPEGSISTLTIQRTEQRDSAMYRCASSSQGFGNTEAFFGQGTRLTVV.

In its sample, this clonotype was seen a few times. The rearrangement joins TRBV7-2 to TRBJ2-2, with D uncertain. Germline V gives CDR1 SGHTA, CDR2 FQGNSA. The CDR3 sequence is 14 residues long. Trimming stripped 3 bases from V and 7 bases from J, with 12 bases between. The CDR3 reads CASSLMRRGGELFF. CDR3 coding DNA: TGTGCCAGCAGCTTGATGCGTCGAGGCGGGGAGCTGTTTTTT.

The rearrangement links TRBV7-9 to TRBJ2-7, with 7 bases identical to TRBD1. Losses at the gene ends were 5 bases for V and 3 bases for J; bases not matched to a gene: 7. CDR3 length equals 14 residues. The germline V gene has CDR1 SEHNR and CDR2 FQNEAQ (reference sequence). The DNA for the CDR3 is TGTGCCAGCAGCCGGGGTGACAGGGTCTACGAGCAGTACTTC. Protein sequence: CASSRGDRVYEQYF.

At least ten counts were recorded for this clonotype. The chain is built from TRBV10-3 and TRBJ2-2; TRBD2 matches at 9 bases. The CDR3 loop spans 15 amino acids. CDR1 and CDR2 (germline): ENHRY, SYGVKD. Germline trimming cut 6 bases from V and 2 bases from J; bases unmatched to any gene: 4. CDR3 in amino acids: CAISRTSDNTGELFF. The CDR3 DNA follows: TGTGCCATCAGCCGGACTAGCGATAACACCGGGGAGCTGTTTTTT.

This clonotype was observed a single time. V usage is TRBV24-1 and J usage is TRBJ2-1, with D maybe TRBD2 (6 bases). V was trimmed by 9 bases and J by 1 base, leaving 12 bases between them. Germline V gene sequence: CDR1 KGHDR, CDR2 SFDVKD. This CDR3 contains 14 residues. Written as DNA, the CDR3 is TGTGCCACCGGGGGGACGGCGTCCTACAATGAGCAGTTCTTC. It yields the protein CATGGTASYNEQFF.

This clonotype was seen at least ten times. The V and J genes are TRBV7-2 and TRBJ2-5; 12 bases match TRBD2. Germline V gene lookup returns CDR1 SGHTA and CDR2 FQGNSA. J lost 2 bases, V lost 5 bases, and 3 bases had no gene match. This CDR3 is built from 15 residues. CDR3 bases: TGTGCCAGCAGCCGTCTAGCGGGAGGGCAAGAGACCCAGTACTTC. Its translation is CASSRLAGGQETQYF.

The V call is TRBV24-1, the J call TRBJ1-1; 7 bases line up with TRBD1. Germline loops: CDR1 KGHDR, CDR2 SFDVKD. Trimming removed 4 bases from V and 3 bases from J; junction bases left unmatched: 19. This CDR3 has 19 residues. The CDR3 coding sequence is TGTGCCACCAGTGACCAAGGGGGCAACACTGATCTGGGACACACTGAAGCTTTCTTT. This sequence encodes CATSDQGGNTDLGHTEAFF.

This clonotype has a handful of counts. This CDR3 reads CSIVLGDFNQPQHF. The CDR3 DNA reads as TGCAGCATAGTTTTGGGGGACTTCAATCAGCCCCAGCATTTT. The chain employs TRBV29-1 and TRBJ1-5; possible D gene TRBD1, 5 bases. V lost 8 bases and J lost 3, with 17 bases in between. Looked up from germline, CDR1 is SQVTM and CDR2 is ANQGSEA. The CDR3 spans 14 residues.

This clonotype was counted between two and nine times. The gene calls are TRBV12-3 or TRBV12-4 and TRBJ2-2, with 10 nucleotides matching TRBD1. The CDR3 loop spans 14 amino acids. V was pared by 6 bases and J by 7 bases, with 5 bases of the junction left unmatched. CDR3 region: CASRDRGRIGELFF. CDR3 in DNA: TGTGCCAGCAGAGACAGGGGGCGGATCGGGGAGCTGTTTTTT.

In this sample, this clonotype turned up a few times. V usage is TRBV11-2 and J usage is TRBJ2-2; D gene uncertain. Germline CDR1 and CDR2: SGHAT and FQNNGV. V was clipped by 5 bases and J by 4 bases, with 14 bases between them. The CDR3 is 15 amino acids. DNA of the CDR3: TGTGCCAGCAGCCCCCGGACCTTCGGCACCGGGGAGCTGTTTTTT. Its translation: CASSPRTFGTGELFF.

The genes are TRBV6-6 and TRBJ2-1, with 8 bases lining up with TRBD2. After removal of 6 bases from V and 4 bases from J, the junction contained 8 bases not matched to a gene. The CDR3 is 15 residues long. Germline CDR1 reads MNHNY; CDR2 reads SVGAGI (reference sequence). The chain's CDR3 is CASSAGGLPYNEQFF. DNA for the CDR3: TGTGCCAGCAGCGCGGGGGGACTTCCTTACAATGAGCAGTTCTTC.